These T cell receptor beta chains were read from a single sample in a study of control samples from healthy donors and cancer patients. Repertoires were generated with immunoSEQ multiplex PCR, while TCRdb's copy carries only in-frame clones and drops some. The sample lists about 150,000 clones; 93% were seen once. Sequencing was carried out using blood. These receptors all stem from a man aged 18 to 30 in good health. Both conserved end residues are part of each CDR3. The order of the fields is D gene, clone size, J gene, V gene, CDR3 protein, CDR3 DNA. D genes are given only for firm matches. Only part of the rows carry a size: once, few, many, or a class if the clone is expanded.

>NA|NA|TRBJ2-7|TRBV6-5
CASSSPGQHSSYEQYF
TGTGCCAGCAGTTCCCCGGGACAACACAGCTCCTACGAGCAGTACTTC
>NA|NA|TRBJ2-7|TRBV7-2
CASNPIGGYEQYF
TGTGCCAGCAACCCCATCGGGGGCTACGAGCAGTACTTC
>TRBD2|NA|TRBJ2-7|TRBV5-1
CASSGTSGAYEQYF
TGCGCCAGCAGCGGTACTAGCGGGGCCTACGAGCAGTACTTC
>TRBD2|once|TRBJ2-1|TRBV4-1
CASSQEGVQRGDNEQFF
TGCGCCAGCAGCCAAGAGGGTGTGCAGCGGGGAGACAATGAGCAGTTCTTC
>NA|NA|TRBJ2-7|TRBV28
CASRGRQVDYEQYF
TGTGCCAGCAGGGGGCGACAGGTTGACTACGAGCAGTACTTC
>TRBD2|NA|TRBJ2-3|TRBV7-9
CASSLVVAGAFTDTQYF
TGTGCCAGCAGCTTAGTAGTAGCGGGGGCCTTCACAGATACGCAGTATTTT
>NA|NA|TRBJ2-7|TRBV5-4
CASSLGLYEQYF
TGTGCCAGCAGCTTGGGGCTGTACGAGCAGTACTTC
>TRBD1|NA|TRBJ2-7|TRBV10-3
CAISPGQGAYEQYF
TGTGCCATCAGTCCGGGACAGGGGGCTTACGAGCAGTACTTC
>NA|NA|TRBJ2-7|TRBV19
CASSIGLSTYEQYF
TGTGCCAGTAGTATCGGGCTGAGTACCTACGAGCAGTACTTC
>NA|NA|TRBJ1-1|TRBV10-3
CAIGGTVNTEAFF
TGTGCCATCGGCGGGACGGTCAACACTGAAGCTTTCTTT
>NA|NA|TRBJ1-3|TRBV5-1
CASQVGGSGNTIYF
TGCGCCAGCCAAGTCGGGGGTTCTGGAAACACCATATATTTT
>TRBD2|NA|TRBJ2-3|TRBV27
CASSFRTSGGTDTQYF
TGTGCCAGCAGTTTTCGGACTAGCGGGGGGACAGATACGCAGTATTTT
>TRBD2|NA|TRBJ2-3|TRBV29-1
CSVSRGGTDTQYF
TGCAGCGTGAGCCGGGGGGGGACAGATACGCAGTATTTT
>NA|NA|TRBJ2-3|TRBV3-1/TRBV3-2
CASSHFSTDTQYF
TGTGCCAGCAGCCATTTTAGCACAGATACGCAGTATTTT
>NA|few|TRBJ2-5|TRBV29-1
CSVEVRETQYF
TGCAGCGTTGAGGTCCGAGAGACCCAGTACTTC
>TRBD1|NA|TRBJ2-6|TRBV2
CASREFPGQARWANVLTF
TGTGCCAGCAGGGAATTCCCGGGACAGGCTCGGTGGGCCAACGTCCTGACTTTC
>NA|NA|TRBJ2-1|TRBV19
CASSIDQLNEQFF
TGTGCCAGTAGTATAGATCAGCTCAATGAGCAGTTCTTC
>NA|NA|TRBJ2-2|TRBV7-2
CASSSRGTINTGELFF
TGTGCCAGCAGCTCCCGGGGGACCATAAACACCGGGGAGCTGTTTTTT
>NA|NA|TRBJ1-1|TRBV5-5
CASSVQVNTEAFF
TGTGCCAGCAGCGTCCAGGTTAACACTGAAGCTTTCTTT
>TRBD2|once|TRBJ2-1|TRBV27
CASSLRRGSHNEQFF
TGTGCCAGCAGTTTAAGGCGGGGGTCCCACAATGAGCAGTTCTTC
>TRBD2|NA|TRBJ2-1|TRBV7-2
CASSLGLAGGVDEKFF
TGTGCCAGCAGCTTAGGACTAGCGGGAGGGGTCGATGAGAAGTTCTTC
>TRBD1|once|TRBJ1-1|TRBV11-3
CASSSDPGGTEAFF
TGTGCCAGCAGCTCAGACCCAGGGGGCACTGAAGCTTTCTTT
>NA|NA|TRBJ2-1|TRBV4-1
CASSQDFRGWAYNEQFF
TGCGCCAGCAGCCAAGATTTCCGCGGGTGGGCTTACAATGAGCAGTTCTTC
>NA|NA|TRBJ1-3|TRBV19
CASIRTALGTGNTIYF
TGTGCCAGTATTCGTACAGCCCTGGGTACTGGAAACACCATATATTTT
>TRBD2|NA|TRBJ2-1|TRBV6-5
CASSYSGGNNEQFF
TGTGCCAGCAGTTACAGCGGGGGGAACAATGAGCAGTTCTTC
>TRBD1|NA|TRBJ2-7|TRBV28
CASSLSGTGGYEQYF
TGTGCCAGCAGTCTTAGTGGGACAGGGGGCTACGAGCAGTACTTC
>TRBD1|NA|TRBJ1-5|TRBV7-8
CASSRNRGNQPQHF
TGTGCCAGCAGCAGAAACAGGGGAAATCAGCCCCAGCATTTT
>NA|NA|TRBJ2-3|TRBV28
CASHTRDTDTQYF
TGTGCCAGCCACACCCGGGACACAGATACGCAGTATTTT
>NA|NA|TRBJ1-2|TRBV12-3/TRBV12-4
CASRGFYGYTF
TGTGCCAGCCGAGGGTTTTATGGCTACACCTTC
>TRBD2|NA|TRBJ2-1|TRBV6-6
CASNIAGASSYNEQFF
TGTGCCAGCAATATAGCGGGGGCTAGCTCCTACAATGAGCAGTTCTTC
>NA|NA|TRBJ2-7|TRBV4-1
CASSQEGANYEQYF
TGCGCCAGCAGCCAAGAGGGAGCCAACTACGAGCAGTACTTC
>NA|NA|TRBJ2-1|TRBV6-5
CASSRRGLNEQFF
TGTGCCAGCAGCCGACGAGGGCTCAATGAGCAGTTCTTC
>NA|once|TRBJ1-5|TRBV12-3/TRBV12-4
CASSLGVPQPQHF
TGTGCCAGCAGTTTAGGGGTACCTCAGCCCCAGCATTTT
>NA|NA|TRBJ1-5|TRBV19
CASSERESDNQPQHF
TGTGCCAGTAGCGAGCGGGAGTCCGACAATCAGCCCCAGCATTTT
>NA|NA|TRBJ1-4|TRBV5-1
CASSLASTGFYEKLFF
TGCGCCAGCAGCTTGGCCTCGACAGGCTTTTATGAAAAACTGTTTTTT
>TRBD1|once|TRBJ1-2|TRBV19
CASSPSEETGIGYTF
TGTGCCAGTAGCCCCTCCGAGGAGACAGGGATTGGCTACACCTTC
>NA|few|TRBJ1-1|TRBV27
CASSLWANTEAFF
TGTGCCAGCAGTTTATGGGCGAACACTGAAGCTTTCTTT
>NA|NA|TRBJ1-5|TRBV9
CASSVGNSRNQPQHF
TGTGCCAGCAGCGTAGGGAACAGCCGCAATCAGCCCCAGCATTTT
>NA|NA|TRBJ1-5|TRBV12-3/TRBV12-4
CASSLGQNQPQHF
TGTGCCAGCAGTTTGGGTCAGAATCAGCCCCAGCATTTT
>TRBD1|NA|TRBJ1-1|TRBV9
CASSSRDSQDTEAFF
TGTGCCAGCAGCTCCCGGGACAGCCAGGATACTGAAGCTTTCTTT
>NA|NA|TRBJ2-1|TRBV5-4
CASGRSGPKSSYNEQFF
TGTGCCAGCGGTCGTTCCGGGCCCAAGAGCTCCTACAATGAGCAGTTCTTC
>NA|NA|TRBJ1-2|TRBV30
CASRAYGYTF
TGCGCGAGCAGAGCCTATGGCTACACCTTC
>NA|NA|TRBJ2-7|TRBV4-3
CASSQARVSYEQYF
TGCGCCAGCAGCCAAGCGAGGGTTTCCTACGAGCAGTACTTC
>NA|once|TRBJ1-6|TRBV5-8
CASSLVLGNSPLHF
TGTGCCAGCAGCTTGGTTTTGGGTAATTCACCCCTCCACTTT
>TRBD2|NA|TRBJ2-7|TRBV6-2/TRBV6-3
CASSYGLAGIYEQYF
TGTGCCAGCAGTTACGGACTAGCGGGTATCTACGAGCAGTACTTC
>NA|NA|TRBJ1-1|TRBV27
CASSFMAGMNTEAFF
TGTGCCAGCAGTTTTATGGCAGGAATGAACACTGAAGCTTTCTTT
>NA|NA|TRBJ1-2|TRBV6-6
CASAPRPGDGYTF
TGTGCCAGCGCACCGAGGCCGGGGGATGGCTACACCTTC
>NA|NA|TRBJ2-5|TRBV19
CASSIDHQGPGETQYF
TGTGCCAGTAGTATTGACCATCAGGGACCCGGCGAGACCCAGTACTTC
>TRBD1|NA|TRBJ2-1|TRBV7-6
CASSSRSGQGLNEQFF
TGTGCCAGCAGCAGCCGATCGGGACAGGGTTTAAATGAGCAGTTCTTC